This entry features one TCR beta chain sequence. This sample was taken from a study of T cell clonotyping in hematopoietic cell transplantation. Profiling relied on immunoSEQ multiplex PCR, and the TCRdb table lists in-frame clones only, not all of them. The profile shows roughly 4,100 clones, about 95% of them singletons. The sequences come from PBMCs, collected 30 days after allogeneic stem cell transplant. The receptor's source is a male patient aged 45-59 years who had an allogeneic stem cell transplant from a related donor, so the T cells may come from the graft donor. Some clones in this sample may be carry-over from other donors' samples.

CDR3 nucleotide sequence: TGCGCCAGCAGCCAAGGAACAGGGGATGAAAAACTGTTTTTT. It specifies CASSQGTGDEKLFF. This rearrangement joins TRBV4-1 to TRBJ1-4; 7 nucleotides align to TRBD1. The germline V gene has CDR1 MGHRA and CDR2 YSYEKL. Trimming took 1 base from V and 6 from J; bases not matched to a gene: 2. This CDR3 region has 14 residues.